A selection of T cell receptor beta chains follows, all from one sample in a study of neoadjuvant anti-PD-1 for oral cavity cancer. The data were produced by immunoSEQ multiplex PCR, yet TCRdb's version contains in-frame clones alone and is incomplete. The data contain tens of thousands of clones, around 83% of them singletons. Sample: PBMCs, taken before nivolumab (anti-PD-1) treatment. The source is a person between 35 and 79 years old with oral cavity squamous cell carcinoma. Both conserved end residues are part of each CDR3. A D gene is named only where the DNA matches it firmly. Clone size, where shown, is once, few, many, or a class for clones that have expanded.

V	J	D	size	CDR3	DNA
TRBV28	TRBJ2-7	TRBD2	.	CASRETGTRYYEQYF	TGTGCCAGCAGAGAAACCGGGACTAGGTACTACGAGCAGTACTTC
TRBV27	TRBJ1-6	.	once	CASRRQYNSPLHF	TGTGCCAGCAGAAGACAATATAATTCACCCCTCCACTTT
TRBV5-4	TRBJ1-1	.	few	CASSPELNTEAFF	TGTGCCAGCAGCCCTGAACTGAACACTGAAGCTTTCTTT
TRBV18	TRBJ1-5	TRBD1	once	CASSPGTGGGPQHF	TGTGCCAGCTCACCTGGGACAGGTGGCGGGCCCCAGCATTTT
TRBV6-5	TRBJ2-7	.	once	CASSWTVNSYEQYF	TGTGCCAGCAGTTGGACGGTGAACTCCTACGAGCAGTACTTC
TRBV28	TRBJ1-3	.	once	CASSFLFTEYF	TGTGCCAGCAGTTTCTTATTCACAGAATATTTT
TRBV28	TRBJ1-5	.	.	CASSLPRGLKYF	TGTGCCAGCAGTTTACCCCGTGGTTTGAAGTATTTT
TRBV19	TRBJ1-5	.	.	CASSMGARGGPIQPQHF	TGTGCCAGTAGTATGGGTGCACGAGGGGGTCCCATTCAGCCCCAGCATTTT
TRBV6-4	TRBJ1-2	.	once	CASSAAVGAGYTF	TGTGCCAGCAGTGCGGCGGTCGGAGCTGGCTACACCTTC
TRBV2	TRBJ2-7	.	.	CATLGAQTRREQYF	TGTGCCACCCTAGGGGCGCAAACTAGGCGCGAGCAGTACTTC
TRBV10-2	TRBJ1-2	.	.	CASSAGQSYGYTF	TGCGCCAGCAGTGCAGGACAGAGCTATGGCTACACCTTC
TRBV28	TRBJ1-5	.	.	CASRTLSWAFSNQPQHF	TGTGCCAGCAGGACACTAAGCTGGGCCTTTAGCAATCAGCCCCAGCATTTT
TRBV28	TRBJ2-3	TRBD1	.	CASSSRQGSVTDTQYF	TGTGCCAGCAGTTCTCGACAGGGAAGTGTAACAGATACGCAGTATTTT
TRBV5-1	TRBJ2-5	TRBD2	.	CASSPTSGGSETQYF	TGCGCCAGCAGTCCGACTAGCGGGGGGTCAGAGACCCAGTACTTC
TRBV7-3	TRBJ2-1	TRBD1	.	CASSLQGANYNEQFF	TGTGCCAGCAGCTTACAGGGGGCGAACTACAATGAGCAGTTCTTC
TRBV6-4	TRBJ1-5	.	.	CASSDSPNQPQHF	TGTGCCAGCAGTGACTCTCCAAATCAGCCCCAGCATTTT
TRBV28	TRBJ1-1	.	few	CASSLRATEAFF	TGTGCCAGCAGTTTACGGGCCACTGAAGCTTTCTTT
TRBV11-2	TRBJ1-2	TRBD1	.	CASSEQGASDGYTF	TGTGCCAGCAGCGAACAGGGGGCGTCGGATGGCTACACCTTC
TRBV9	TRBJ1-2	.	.	CASSSPRGVYGYTF	TGTGCCAGCAGCTCACCTCGGGGAGTCTATGGCTACACCTTC
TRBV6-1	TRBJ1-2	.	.	CASSGTSNYGYTF	TGTGCCAGCAGCGGGACATCAAACTATGGCTACACCTTC
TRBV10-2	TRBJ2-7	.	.	CASSELGTREQYF	TGCGCCAGCAGTGAGTTGGGAACTCGCGAGCAGTACTTC
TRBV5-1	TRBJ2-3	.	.	CASSLGLVTDTQYF	TGCGCCAGCAGCTTGGGGTTAGTCACAGATACGCAGTATTTT
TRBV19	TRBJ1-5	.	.	CASEMTQRGRQPQHF	TGTGCCAGTGAAATGACTCAGCGGGGTCGTCAGCCCCAGCATTTT
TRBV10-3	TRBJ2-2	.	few	CAISRFVGELFF	TGTGCCATCAGTCGGTTTGTCGGGGAGCTGTTTTTT
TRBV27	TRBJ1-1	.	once	CASSLRENTEAFF	TGTGCCAGCAGTTTGAGGGAGAACACTGAAGCTTTCTTT
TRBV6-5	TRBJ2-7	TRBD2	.	CASSYSGGLGDEQYF	TGTGCCAGCAGTTACTCAGGGGGACTAGGCGACGAGCAGTACTTC
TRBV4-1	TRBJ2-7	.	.	CASSQDRGAYEQYF	TGCGCCAGCAGCCAAGATCGCGGAGCCTACGAGCAGTACTTC
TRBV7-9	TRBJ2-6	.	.	CASSGGFSGANVLTF	TGTGCCAGCAGCGGGGGATTCTCTGGGGCCAACGTCCTGACTTTC
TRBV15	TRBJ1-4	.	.	CATSRERGGGEKLFF	TGTGCCACCAGCAGAGAACGGGGGGGCGGTGAAAAACTGTTTTTT
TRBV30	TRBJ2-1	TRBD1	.	CAWSTQTGEGDEQFF	TGTGCCTGGAGTACCCAGACAGGGGAAGGGGATGAGCAGTTCTTC
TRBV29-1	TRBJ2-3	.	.	CSVDGIEGTATVGWTDTQYF	TGCAGCGTTGATGGGATTGAGGGGACCGCGACGGTGGGTTGGACAGATACGCAGTATTTT
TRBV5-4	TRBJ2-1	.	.	CASSLGSGGWYNEQFF	TGTGCCAGCAGCTTGGGTAGCGGAGGCTGGTACAATGAGCAGTTCTTC
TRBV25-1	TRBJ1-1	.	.	CASSDLNTEAFF	TGTGCCAGCAGTGATTTGAACACTGAAGCTTTCTTT
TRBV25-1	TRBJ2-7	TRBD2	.	CASSEASSGGAGEQYF	TGTGCCAGCAGTGAGGCGTCTAGCGGGGGGGCGGGCGAGCAGTACTTC
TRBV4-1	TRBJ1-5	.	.	CASSQVGFGRGNQPQHF	TGCGCCAGCAGCCAAGTCGGGTTCGGGAGGGGGAATCAGCCCCAGCATTTT
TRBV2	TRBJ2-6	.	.	CASIQNSGANVLTF	TGTGCCAGCATCCAGAACTCTGGGGCCAACGTCCTGACTTTC
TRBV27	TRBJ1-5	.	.	CASSFQGPNQPQHF	TGTGCCAGCAGTTTTCAGGGTCCAAATCAGCCCCAGCATTTT
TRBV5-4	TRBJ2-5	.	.	CASSLQGTRETQYF	TGTGCCAGCAGCCTACAGGGAACCCGAGAGACCCAGTACTTC
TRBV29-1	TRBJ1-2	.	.	CSEGDANYGYTF	TGCAGCGAGGGGGACGCCAACTATGGCTACACCTTC
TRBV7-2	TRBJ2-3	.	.	CASSLAQPGGTQYF	TGTGCCAGCAGCTTAGCGCAACCTGGGGGGACGCAGTATTTT